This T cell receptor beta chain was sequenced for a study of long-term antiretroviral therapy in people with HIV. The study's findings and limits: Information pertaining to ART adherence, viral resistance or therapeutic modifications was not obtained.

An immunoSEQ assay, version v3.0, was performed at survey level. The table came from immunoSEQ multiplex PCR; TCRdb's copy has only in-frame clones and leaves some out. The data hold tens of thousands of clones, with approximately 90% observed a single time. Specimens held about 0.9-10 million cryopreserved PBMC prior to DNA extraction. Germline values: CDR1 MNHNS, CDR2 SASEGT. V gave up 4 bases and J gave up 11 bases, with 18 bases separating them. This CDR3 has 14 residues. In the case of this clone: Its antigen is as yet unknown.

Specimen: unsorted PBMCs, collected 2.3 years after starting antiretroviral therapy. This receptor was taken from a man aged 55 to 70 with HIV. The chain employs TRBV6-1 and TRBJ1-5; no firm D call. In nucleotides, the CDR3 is TGTGCCAGCAGTGGAACGGCTGTCCAGTTTTCCCAGCATTTT. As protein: CASSGTAVQFSQHF.